This TCR beta chain was captured in a study of cytomegalovirus exposure and HLA in healthy donors. Findings and limits, study-wide: Earlier analysis looked at TCR beta V segments, and most were productive about 87% or about 30% of the time. Immune exposure information comprised only CMV serostatus.

Participants comprised healthy donors of bone marrow. Comment on this clone: What it binds is unknown.

Researchers ran the PCR with 60 Vbeta and 13 Jbeta primers. As processed by the authors: Later analysis identified roughly 82 million unique TCR beta chains, 8.5 million to 13 million shared. Profiled with immunoSEQ multiplex PCR; TCRdb holds only in-frame clones, not every one. The D gene and trimming were derived from the DNA, and the V and J assignments and clone size from that table. This sample's table reports about 48,000 clones. Sequencing was done on a sample of PBMCs. The receptor was isolated from a woman between 40 and 55 years old in good health and CMV-seronegative.

CDR3 residues: CAWRVASSTDTQYF. CDR3 bases: TGTGCCTGGAGGGTAGCGTCTAGCACAGATACGCAGTATTTT. The chain has TRBV30 and TRBJ2-3; weak D call: TRBD2 (5 bases). CDR1 is GTSNPN, CDR2 SVGIG, per germline (reference sequence). The length of the CDR3 is 14 residues. The V end lost 3 bases, the J end lost 0 bases, and 10 bases lay between the germline ends.